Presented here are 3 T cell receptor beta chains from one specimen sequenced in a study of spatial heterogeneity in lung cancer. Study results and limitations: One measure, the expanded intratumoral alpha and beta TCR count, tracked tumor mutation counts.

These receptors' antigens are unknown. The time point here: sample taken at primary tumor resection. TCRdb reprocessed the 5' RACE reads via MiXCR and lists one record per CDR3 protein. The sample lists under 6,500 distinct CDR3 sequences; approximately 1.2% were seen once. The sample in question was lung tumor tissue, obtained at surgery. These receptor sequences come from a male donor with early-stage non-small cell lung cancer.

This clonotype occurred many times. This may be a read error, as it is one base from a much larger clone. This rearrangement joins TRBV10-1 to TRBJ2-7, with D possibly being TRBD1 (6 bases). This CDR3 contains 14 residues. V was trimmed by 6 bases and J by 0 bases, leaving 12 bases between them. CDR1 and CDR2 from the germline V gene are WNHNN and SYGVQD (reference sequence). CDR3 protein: CASSLDRCSYEQYF. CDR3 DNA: TGCGCCAGCAGCCTGGACAGATGCTCCTACGAGCAGTACTTC.

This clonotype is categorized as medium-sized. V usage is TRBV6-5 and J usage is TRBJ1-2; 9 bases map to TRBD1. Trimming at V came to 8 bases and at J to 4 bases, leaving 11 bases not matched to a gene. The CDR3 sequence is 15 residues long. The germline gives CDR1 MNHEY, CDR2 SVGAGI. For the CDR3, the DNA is TGTGCCAGCTGCCTATTCCGGGACAGGGTCTATGGCTACACCTTC. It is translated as CASCLFRDRVYGYTF.

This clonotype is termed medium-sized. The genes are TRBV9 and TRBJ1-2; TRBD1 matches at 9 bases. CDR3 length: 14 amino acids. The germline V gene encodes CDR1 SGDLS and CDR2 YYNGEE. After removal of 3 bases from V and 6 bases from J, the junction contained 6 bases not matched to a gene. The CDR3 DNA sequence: TGTGCCAGCAGCGAGAACAGGGGGCCCAATGGCTACACCTTC. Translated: CASSENRGPNGYTF.